These 6 T cell receptor beta chains came from one sample sequenced in a study of T cells in Graves' hyperthyroidism and ophthalmopathy. From RNA transcripts, TCR beta CDR3 regions were amplified. Primed by the HTBI set, a first-round RT-PCR was run on the TCR CDR3. Each CDR3 protein gets one entry after TCRdb re-called the multiplex PCR reads with MiXCR. The table records about 410,000 distinct CDR3 sequences, about 14% of them present only once. The sequencing input was blood. The receptors come from a man aged 18 to 30 with Graves' ophthalmopathy.

This clonotype was recorded only once. The chain is built from TRBV20-1 and TRBJ1-6, with a possible D match to TRBD1 (5 bases). Germline assignment: CDR1 DFQATT and CDR2 SNEGSKA (reference sequence). V shed 3 bases and J shed 7 bases, with 10 bases lying between them. CDR3 length: 13 amino acids. The chain's CDR3 is CSASGGGNSPLHF. DNA for the CDR3: TGCAGTGCTAGTGGCGGGGGGAATTCACCCCTCCACTTT.

V gene TRBV19 combines with J gene TRBJ1-3, with D uncertain. The germline V gene encodes CDR1 LNHDA and CDR2 SQIVND (reference sequence). The CDR3 length is 16 residues. V dropped 7 bases and J dropped 0 bases, with 16 bases sitting between them. In nucleotides, the CDR3 is TGTGCCAGTAATACCCCCGGGCTCGCCTCTGGAAACACCATATATTTT. Translated, it gives CASNTPGLASGNTIYF.

In this sample, this clonotype turned up many times. V and J are TRBV7-2 and TRBJ2-5; D possibly corresponds to TRBD1 (5 bases). Trimming took off 2 bases at V and 5 bases at J, with 15 bases between the two ends. The CDR3 is 15 residues long. Germline V gives CDR1 SGHTA, CDR2 FQGNSA. CDR3 in DNA: TGTGCCAGCAGCTTAAGGGCAGGGCGAAGGGAGACCCAGTACTTC. It translates to CASSLRAGRRETQYF.

This clonotype was observed a handful of times. This chain links TRBV9 with TRBJ2-5, with TRBD2 as a possible D gene (5 bases). Per germline, CDR1 SGDLS and CDR2 YYNGEE. Trimming shortened V by 0 bases and J by 5 bases, and 11 bases separated the two germline ends. The CDR3 length is 14 residues. DNA of the CDR3: TGTGCCAGCAGCGTAGGCGGGCCGGGGGAGACCCAGTACTTC. It yields the protein CASSVGGPGETQYF.

This clonotype was seen ten or more times. The CDR3 reads CASSGAGGNSPLHF. In DNA form, the CDR3 reads TGCGCCAGCAGTGGGGCAGGGGGAAATTCACCCCTCCACTTT. V and J are TRBV10-2 and TRBJ1-6; 7 bases match TRBD1. CDR3 length equals 14 residues. The V segment lost 4 bases and the J segment 7 bases; nucleotides outside the gene matches: 4. Germline CDR1 is WSHSY and CDR2 is SAAADI.

This clonotype was recorded many times. V gene TRBV6-1 combines with J gene TRBJ2-7; 9 bases fit TRBD1. Germline assignment: CDR1 MNHNS and CDR2 SASEGT. V dropped 4 bases and J dropped 1; count of bases not matched to a gene: 5. CDR3 size: 15 residues. This CDR3 reads CASSAGTGNSYEQYF. DNA of the CDR3: TGTGCCAGCAGTGCAGGGACAGGGAATTCCTACGAGCAGTACTTC.